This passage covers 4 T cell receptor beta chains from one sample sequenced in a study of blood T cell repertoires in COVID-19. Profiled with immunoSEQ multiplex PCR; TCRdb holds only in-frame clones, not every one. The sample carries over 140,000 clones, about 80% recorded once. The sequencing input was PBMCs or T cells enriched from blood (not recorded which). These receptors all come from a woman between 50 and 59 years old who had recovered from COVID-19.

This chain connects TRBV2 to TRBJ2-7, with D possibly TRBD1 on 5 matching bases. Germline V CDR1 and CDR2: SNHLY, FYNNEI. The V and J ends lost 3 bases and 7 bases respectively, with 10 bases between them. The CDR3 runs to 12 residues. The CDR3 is CASSDVDTEQYF. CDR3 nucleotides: TGTGCCAGCAGTGACGTGGACACTGAGCAGTACTTC.

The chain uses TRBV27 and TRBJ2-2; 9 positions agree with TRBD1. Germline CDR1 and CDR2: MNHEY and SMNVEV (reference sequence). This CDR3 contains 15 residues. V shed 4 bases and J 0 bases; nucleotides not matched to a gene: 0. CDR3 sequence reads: CASSYRGPNTGELFF. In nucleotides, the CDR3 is TGTGCCAGCAGTTACAGGGGGCCGAACACCGGGGAGCTGTTTTTT.

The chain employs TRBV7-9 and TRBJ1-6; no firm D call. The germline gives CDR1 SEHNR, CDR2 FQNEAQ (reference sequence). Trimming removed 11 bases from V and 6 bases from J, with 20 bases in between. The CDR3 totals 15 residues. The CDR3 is CAASLPRPSNSPLHF. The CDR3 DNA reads TGTGCCGCGAGCCTCCCGCGGCCTTCTAATTCACCCCTCCACTTT.

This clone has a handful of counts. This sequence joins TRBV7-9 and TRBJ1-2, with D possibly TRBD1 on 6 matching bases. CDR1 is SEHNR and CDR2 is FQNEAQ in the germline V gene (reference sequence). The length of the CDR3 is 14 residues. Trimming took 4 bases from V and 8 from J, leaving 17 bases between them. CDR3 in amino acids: CASSSANKGQGYTF. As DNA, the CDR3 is TGTGCCAGCAGCTCGGCGAATAAAGGACAGGGCTACACCTTC.